This TCR beta chain was recovered during a study of T cells in Graves' hyperthyroidism and ophthalmopathy. This CDR3 has 16 amino acids. Between the trimmed V and J ends, which lost 4 bases and 6 bases, there was a span of 20 bases. CDR1 and CDR2 from the germline V gene are SEHNR and FQNEAQ (reference sequence). RNA transcripts yielded amplified TCR beta CDR3 regions. TCR CDR3 regions were first amplified by RT-PCR with HTBI primers. MiXCR was run by TCRdb on the multiplex PCR reads, yielding one entry per CDR3 protein. The table records 500,000 to 550,000 distinct CDR3 sequences, 20% of them present only once.

This clonotype was obtained from a man in his forties or fifties with Graves' ophthalmopathy. The chain joins TRBV7-9 to TRBJ2-3; a weak D match, TRBD1 (6 bases). The sample consisted of blood. The CDR3 spells CASSSPTGPTADTQYF. The CDR3 DNA reads as TGTGCCAGCAGCTCCCCGACAGGCCCCACGGCGGATACGCAGTATTTT.